This entry is about one T cell receptor beta chain. The antigen is unknown. This record comes from a study of Ad26.COV2.S vaccination and SARS-CoV-2 variants. The treatment here: about 20 received Ad26.COV2.S at low or high dose, single or two shots; 5 received placebo; per-sample allocation not given. Day 63 after the first injection of vaccine or placebo was the sampling time. The CDR3 totals 13 residues. CDR1 is SGHRS and CDR2 is YFSETQ in the germline V gene. V lost 5 bases, J lost 1 base, and 9 bases lay in between. Sequenced by immunoSEQ multiplex PCR; TCRdb stores in-frame clones only, minus some. Among some 330,000 clones, 90% were seen once, and the ten largest hold around 5%. Study-wide results and caveats: Total responses of T cells may have been underestimated by the analyses of TCR breadth and depth.

This rearrangement joins TRBV5-1 to TRBJ2-5; D is uncertain. This clonotype originated in a person between 18 and 60 years old who received the Ad26.COV2.S COVID-19 vaccine or a placebo. The sequenced sample was peripheral blood, obtained in a trial of Ad26.COV2.S vaccine versus placebo. CDR3 bases: TGCGCCAGCAGAGGGCAACTCCAAGAGACCCAGTACTTC. Its translation is CASRGQLQETQYF.